The 25 T cell receptor beta chains reported below all come from one sample, sequenced in a study of tumor-infiltrating lymphocytes in primary liver carcinoma. Co-extracted RNA and DNA came from roughly 20-30 mg of unsorted bulk tissue. The template, roughly 550 ng total RNA, yielded TCR beta cDNA made with a constant-region primer. ARM-PCR was slightly modified, and three nested multiplex PCR rounds with it gave rise to the TCR beta libraries. A C-beta reverse primer and TRBV1-TRBV30 forward primers served in each of the first two PCR rounds, at approximately 10 cycles apiece. MiXCR, applied by TCRdb to the multiplex PCR reads, yields one record per CDR3 protein. The sample carries some 120,000 distinct CDR3 sequences, 65% recorded once. Sequenced input: liver tumor tissue from sampling region 1. Sample subset: tumor region T1, superior pole. The receptors derive from a woman aged 55-70 years with primary liver carcinoma and hepatitis B virus infection.

The rearrangement joins TRBV11-2 to TRBJ2-5; perhaps TRBD2 as D (5 bases). The CDR3 is made up of 16 amino acids. Trimming cost V 5 bases and J 11 bases, with 27 bases left between them. The V gene's germline CDR1 is SGHAT and CDR2 FQNNGV. The CDR3 here is CASSQPWGAYQVTQYF. As DNA, the CDR3 is TGTGCCAGCAGCCAACCTTGGGGAGCGTACCAAGTTACACAGTACTTC.

This clonotype was detected a few times. The chain links TRBV5-1 to TRBJ2-5; no clear D. Germline CDR1 reads SGHRS; CDR2 reads YFSETQ. This CDR3 region has 17 residues. V lost 0 bases and J lost 0, with 15 bases in between. Here the CDR3 DNA reads TGCGCCAGCAGCTTGGAAGGCCCCGGACGCTACCAAGAGACCCAGTACTTC. Translating gives CASSLEGPGRYQETQYF. Full variable domain (missing parts from reference TRBV5-1 and TRBJ2-5): KAGVTQTPRYLIKTRGQQVTLSCSPISGHRSVSWYQQTPGQGLQFLFEYFSETQRNKGNFPGRFSGRQFSNSRSEMNVSTLELGDSALYLCASSLEGPGRYQETQYFGPGTRLLVL.

The J gene is TRBJ2-3, the V gene TRBV7-9, with D possibly TRBD1 on 5 matching bases. CDR1 is SEHNR, CDR2 FQNEAQ, per germline (reference sequence). There are 21 residues in the CDR3. Between the trimmed V and J ends, which lost 5 bases and 2 bases, there was a span of 32 bases. CDR3 sequence reads: CASSPLRGAENLRELTDTQYF. For the CDR3, the DNA is TGTGCCAGCAGCCCTCTCCGTGGGGCAGAGAACCTTAGAGAGCTCACAGATACGCAGTATTTT.

This clonotype was seen more than once but under ten times. The DNA is left out, because the CDR3 cannot be placed on it with certainty; the CDR3 is given as TCRdb lists it. This chain uses TRBV29-1 with TRBJ2-3; the D call in the table, TRBD1, was not verified against the DNA. The CDR3 has 13 residues if both end residues are counted. CDR1 is SQVTM, CDR2 ANQGSEA, per germline. CDR3 region: CSVAQGTTDTKYF.

V and J are TRBV28 and TRBJ1-2, with unresolved D. Germline V lookup: CDR1 MDHEN, CDR2 SYDVKM. CDR3 size: 12 residues. The V end was cut by 5 bases, the J end by 3 bases, with 7 bases between. The CDR3 DNA sequence: TGTGCCAGCAGTCCTGGGTACTATGGCTACACCTTC. Encoded protein: CASSPGYYGYTF.

This chain joins TRBV11-1 and TRBJ2-7; TRBD2 might be the D (7 bases). The CDR3 spans 16 residues. Deletions cut 10 bases from V and 3 bases from J, with 25 bases between. Per the germline V gene, CDR1 is SGHAT and CDR2 is FQDESV (reference sequence). The CDR3 region is CANRHPPRGPLYEQYF. The DNA of the CDR3 is TGTGCCAACAGACACCCCCCGCGGGGGCCCCTCTACGAGCAGTACTTC.

This clonotype was detected many times. V usage is TRBV12-5 and J usage is TRBJ2-3, with 8 bases that match TRBD1. J gave up 2 bases and V 7 bases, and 8 bases lay outside the gene matches. From germline, CDR1 is LGHNT and CDR2 FRNRAP. This CDR3 is built from 15 residues. This CDR3 reads CASDTGQGITDTQYF. The CDR3 DNA is TGTGCTAGTGATACCGGACAGGGCATCACAGATACGCAGTATTTT.

The chain combines TRBV29-1 with TRBJ2-3; the D call may be TRBD1 or TRBD2 (5 bases each). V lost 7 bases and J 8 bases, leaving 25 bases between the germline ends. Per the germline V gene, CDR1 is SQVTM and CDR2 is ANQGSEA. The CDR3 has 15 amino acids. The CDR3 here is CSATDRGRGAGTQYF. In nucleotides, the CDR3 is TGCAGCGCAACCGATAGAGGGAGAGGGGCAGGTACGCAGTATTTT.

Details on this clonotype: Lacking the conserved final phenylalanine or tryptophan, this CDR3 likely reflects a read error. The J gene is TRBJ2-3, the V gene TRBV11-2; TRBD1 might be the D (5 bases). The germline gives CDR1 SGHAT, CDR2 FQNNGV. Trimming stripped 6 bases from V and 1 base from J, with 14 bases between. The CDR3 totals 15 residues. The DNA for the CDR3 is TGTGCCAGCAGTCCGGGCAGGGTCGGCACAGATACGCAGTATCTT. This gives the protein CASSPGRVGTDTQYL.

This chain joins TRBV28 and TRBJ2-7; 12 bases are a match to TRBD1. The CDR3 is 15 amino acids. Germline V CDR1 and CDR2: MDHEN, SYDVKM. V dropped 5 bases and J dropped 5; count of bases not matched to a gene: 7. The CDR3 region has the DNA TGTGCCAGCAGTACCCCGGGACAGGGGGCGGACGAGCAGTACTTC. This translates into CASSTPGQGADEQYF. The full variable domain, with the rest looked up from reference TRBV28 and TRBJ2-7, is DVKVTQSSRYLVKRTGEKVFLECVQDMDHENMFWYRQDPGLGLRLIYFSYDVKMKEKGDIPEGYSVSREKKERFSLILESASTNQTSMYLCASSTPGQGADEQYFGPGTRLTVT.

This clonotype has a single count. An end of the junction does not agree with germline; a read error may underlie this. The rearrangement uses TRBV6-6 and TRBJ1-5; weak D call: TRBD1 (5 bases). This CDR3 is built from 17 residues. From germline, CDR1 is MNHNY and CDR2 SVGAGI (reference sequence). The CDR3 sequence: CASSYGAASFSNRPQHF. In DNA, the CDR3 is TGTGCCAGCAGTTACGGGGCAGCCAGTTTTAGCAATCGGCCCCAACATTTT.

The CDR3 sequence: CAIARAHEQYF. The CDR3 DNA sequence: TGTGCCATCGCCAGGGCCCACGAGCAGTACTTC. This sequence joins TRBV10-3 and TRBJ2-7; TRBD1 is a possible D gene (5 bases). The V and J ends lost 8 bases and 5 bases respectively, with 10 bases between them. The germline CDR1 and CDR2 sequences are ENHRY and SYGVKD. The CDR3 is 11 residues long.

With regard to this clonotype: Mismatch with germline at one junction end may stem from a read error. The chain recombines TRBV12-3 or TRBV12-4 with TRBJ2-1, with 7 positions matching TRBD2. This CDR3 is built from 15 residues. CDR3 residues: CASSKSGASYNAQFF. DNA for the CDR3: TGTGCCAGCAGCAAGAGCGGGGCGTCCTACAATGCGCAGTTCTTC.

V is TRBV2 and J is TRBJ1-2; D is ambiguous. V was clipped by 1 base and J by 6 bases, with 9 bases between them. CDR1 is SNHLY, CDR2 FYNNEI, per germline. This CDR3 has 13 amino acids. This CDR3 is CASSEVSDNGYTF. The CDR3 DNA follows: TGTGCCAGCAGTGAAGTGTCAGATAATGGCTACACCTTC.

The rearrangement uses TRBV7-8 and TRBJ2-7; no firm D call. The germline V gene encodes CDR1 SGHVS and CDR2 FQNEAQ. This CDR3 contains 15 residues. Trimming removed 1 base from V and 4 bases from J, with 14 bases in between. CDR3 DNA sequence: TGTGCCAGCAGCTTAGGTCAGTGTAATGCTTACGAGCAGTACTTC. It codes for CASSLGQCNAYEQYF.

In its sample, this clonotype was seen once. The conserved closing phenylalanine or tryptophan is absent in this CDR3, likely reflecting a read error. It is unclear where the CDR3 begins or ends on the DNA, so no DNA is shown, and the CDR3 is as TCRdb lists it. This chain links TRBV6-1 with TRBJ1-5; no check of the table's D call, TRBD1, against the DNA was made. Germline CDR1 MNHNS, CDR2 SASEGT. Ends included, the CDR3 has 14 residues. This CDR3 is CASGQGPEGQPQHY.

This clonotype was observed once. The CDR3 does not end in the conserved phenylalanine or tryptophan, so this is likely a read error. The chain combines TRBV7-3 with TRBJ2-3; D is unresolved. The V and J ends lost 5 bases and 4 bases respectively, with 10 bases between them. Germline V gene sequence: CDR1 SGHTA, CDR2 FQGTGA. The CDR3 loop spans 13 amino acids. The chain's CDR3 is CASSLAKSDTQYS. The CDR3 DNA sequence: TGTGCCAGCAGCCTGGCCAAATCAGATACGCAGTATTCT.

About this clonotype itself: One end of the junction varies from germline; a read error may be responsible. The chain links TRBV5-5 to TRBJ2-1, with TRBD2 matching 8 bases. CDR3 length equals 15 residues. Germline V CDR1 and CDR2: SGHKS, YYEKEE (reference sequence). The CDR3 DNA follows: TGTGCCAGCAGCCCGAGCGGGAGTTGGATCAATGAGCAGCTCTTC. Protein sequence: CASSPSGSWINEQLF.

The chain couples TRBV30 to TRBJ2-1; TRBD2 matches at 8 bases. CDR3 size: 14 residues. V shed 4 bases and J 6 bases; nucleotides not matched to a gene: 8. CDR1 GTSNPN and CDR2 SVGIG come from the germline V gene (reference sequence). The CDR3 sequence: CAWTLGLAANEQFF. The CDR3 DNA reads TGTGCCTGGACCCTAGGACTAGCCGCCAATGAGCAGTTCTTC.

This rearrangement joins TRBV11-2 to TRBJ2-3; 8 bases match TRBD2. There are 21 residues in the CDR3. V gave up 5 bases and J gave up 1 base; unmatched junction bases: 23. The germline CDR1 and CDR2 sequences are SGHAT and FQNNGV. CDR3 amino acids: CASSLEDLGLESWVGTDTQYF. In DNA, the CDR3 is TGTGCCAGCAGCCTTGAGGATTTGGGACTAGAATCCTGGGTAGGCACAGATACGCAGTATTTT.

About this clonotype itself: The CDR3 does not close with the conserved phenylalanine or tryptophan, likely indicating a read error. The genes are TRBV7-9 and TRBJ2-3; 7 bases align to TRBD2. Trimming at V came to 5 bases and at J to 3 bases, leaving 14 bases not matched to a gene. The CDR3 length is 17 residues. The V gene's germline CDR1 is SEHNR and CDR2 FQNEAQ (reference sequence). The CDR3 reads CASSGPGGAGETDTQYP. CDR3 DNA sequence: TGTGCCAGCAGCGGGCCAGGCGGTGCGGGAGAAACAGATACGCAGTATCCT.

On this clonotype itself: The CDR3 end shows no conserved phenylalanine or tryptophan, and so a read error is likely. The rearrangement uses TRBV11-2 and TRBJ2-1, with D maybe TRBD1 (6 bases). CDR3 length: 15 amino acids. From germline, CDR1 is SGHAT and CDR2 FQNNGV. V was pared by 1 base and J by 7 bases, with 14 bases between. CDR3 sequence reads: CASSLGRGSRNEQFL. CDR3 sequence (DNA): TGTGCCAGCAGCTTAGGAAGGGGGTCCAGGAATGAGCAGTTCCTC.

On this clonotype: A much larger clone lies a single base off, so this may be a read error. This chain connects TRBV29-1 to TRBJ2-1; D unclear. This CDR3 is 12 amino acids long. CDR1 and CDR2 from the germline V gene are SQVTM and ANQGSEA. Here the CDR3 reads CSVVSSYNELFF. The DNA of the CDR3 is TGCAGCGTTGTCAGCTCCTACAATGAGCTGTTCTTC.

A single count supports this clonotype. This chain uses TRBV15 with TRBJ1-1; perhaps TRBD1 as D (6 bases). CDR3 length: 13 residues. V was pared by 5 bases and J by 1 base, with 8 bases between. The germline gives CDR1 LNHNV, CDR2 YYDKDF (reference sequence). Here the CDR3 reads CATSAQGNTEAFF. The CDR3 DNA sequence: TGTGCCACCAGCGCACAGGGGAACACTGAAGCTTTCTTT.

Details on this clonotype: A much larger clone lies one base from this, so it may be a read error. The chain combines TRBV7-8 with TRBJ2-3; D could derive from TRBD1 or TRBD2 (5 bases each). This CDR3 region has 16 residues. The germline V gene encodes CDR1 SGHVS and CDR2 FQNEAQ. Between the trimmed V and J ends, which lost 5 bases and 6 bases, there was a span of 21 bases. CDR3 DNA: TGTGCCAGCAGCCTTAACCCGGGACGGCTATGGGATACGCAGTATTTT. The encoded protein is CASSLNPGRLWDTQYF.